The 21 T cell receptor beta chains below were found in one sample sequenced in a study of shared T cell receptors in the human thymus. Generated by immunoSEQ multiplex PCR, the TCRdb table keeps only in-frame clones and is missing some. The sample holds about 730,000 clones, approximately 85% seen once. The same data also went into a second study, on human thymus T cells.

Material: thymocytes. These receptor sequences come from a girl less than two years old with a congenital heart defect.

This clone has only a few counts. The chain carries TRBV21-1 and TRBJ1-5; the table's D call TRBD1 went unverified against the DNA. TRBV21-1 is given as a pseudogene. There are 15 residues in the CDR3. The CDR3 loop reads CASSKPDSYNQPQHF. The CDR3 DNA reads TGTGCCAGCAGCAAACCCGACAGCTACAATCAGCCCCAGCATTTT.

The CDR3 DNA reads as TGTGCCAGCAGGGGCGAGGGACTAGTCAACGAGCAGTACTTC. It specifies CASRGEGLVNEQYF. This chain links TRBV2 with TRBJ2-7; 8 nucleotides align to TRBD2. The CDR3 consists of 14 residues. Germline CDR1 reads SNHLY; CDR2 reads FYNNEI. V was clipped by 6 bases and J by 5 bases; unmatched bases: 9.

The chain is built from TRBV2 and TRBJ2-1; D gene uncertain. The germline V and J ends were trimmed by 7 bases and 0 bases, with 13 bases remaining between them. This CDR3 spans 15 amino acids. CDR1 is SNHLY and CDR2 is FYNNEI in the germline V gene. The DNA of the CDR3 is TGTGCCAGCACCCCGTGGCAGAACTCCTACAATGAGCAGTTCTTC. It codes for CASTPWQNSYNEQFF.

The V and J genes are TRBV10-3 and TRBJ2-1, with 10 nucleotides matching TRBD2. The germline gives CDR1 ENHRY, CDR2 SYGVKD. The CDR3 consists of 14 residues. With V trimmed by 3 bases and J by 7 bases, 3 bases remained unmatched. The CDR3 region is CAISDLAGENEQFF. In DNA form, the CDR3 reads TGTGCCATCAGTGATCTAGCGGGAGAAAATGAGCAGTTCTTC.

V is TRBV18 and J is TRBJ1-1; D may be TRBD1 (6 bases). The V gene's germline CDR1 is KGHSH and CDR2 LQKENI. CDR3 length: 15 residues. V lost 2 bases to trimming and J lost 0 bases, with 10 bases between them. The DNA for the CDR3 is TGTGCCAGCTCACCAAACAGGGAAATGAACACTGAAGCTTTCTTT. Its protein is CASSPNREMNTEAFF. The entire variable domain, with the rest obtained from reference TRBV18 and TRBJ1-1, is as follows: NAGVMQNPRHLVRRRGQEARLRCSPMKGHSHVYWYRQLPEEGLKFMVYLQKENIIDESGMPKERFSAEFPKEGPSILRIQQVVRGDSAAYFCASSPNREMNTEAFFGQGTRLTVV.

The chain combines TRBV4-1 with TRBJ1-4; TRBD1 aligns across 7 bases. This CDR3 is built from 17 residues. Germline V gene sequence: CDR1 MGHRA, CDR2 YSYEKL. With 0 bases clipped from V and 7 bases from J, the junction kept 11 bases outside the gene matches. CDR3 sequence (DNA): TGCGCCAGCAGCCAAGATCGGCTACAGGGGCCTGGTGAAAAACTGTTTTTT. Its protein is CASSQDRLQGPGEKLFF.

CDR3 region: CASSQEMRRQAPRSDTIYF. The CDR3 DNA reads TGCGCCAGCAGCCAAGAAATGAGAAGGCAGGCCCCCCGCTCAGACACCATATATTTT. The V gene is TRBV4-3, the J gene TRBJ1-3; D unclear. V lost 0 bases to trimming and J lost 8 bases, with 26 bases between them. The CDR3 extends over 19 amino acids. Looked up from germline, CDR1 is LGHNA and CDR2 is YSLEER.

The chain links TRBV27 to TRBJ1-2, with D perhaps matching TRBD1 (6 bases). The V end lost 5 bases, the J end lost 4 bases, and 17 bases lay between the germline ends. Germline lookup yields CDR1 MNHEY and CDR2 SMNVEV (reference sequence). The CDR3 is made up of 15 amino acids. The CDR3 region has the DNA TGTGCCAGCAGTCCGAGGGGACACGCGCTCTATGGCTACACCTTC. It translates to CASSPRGHALYGYTF.

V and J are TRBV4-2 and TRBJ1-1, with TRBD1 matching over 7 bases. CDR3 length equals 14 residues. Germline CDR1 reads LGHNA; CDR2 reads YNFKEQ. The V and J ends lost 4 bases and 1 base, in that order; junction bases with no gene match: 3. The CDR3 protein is CASSPWTGNTEAFF. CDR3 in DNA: TGTGCCAGCAGCCCCTGGACAGGGAACACTGAAGCTTTCTTT.

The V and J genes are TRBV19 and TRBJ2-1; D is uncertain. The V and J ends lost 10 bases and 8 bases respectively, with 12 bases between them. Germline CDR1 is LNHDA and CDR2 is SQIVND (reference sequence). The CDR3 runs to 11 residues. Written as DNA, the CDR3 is TGTGCCACCGCGGCCTGGGATGAGCAGTTCTTC. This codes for CATAAWDEQFF.

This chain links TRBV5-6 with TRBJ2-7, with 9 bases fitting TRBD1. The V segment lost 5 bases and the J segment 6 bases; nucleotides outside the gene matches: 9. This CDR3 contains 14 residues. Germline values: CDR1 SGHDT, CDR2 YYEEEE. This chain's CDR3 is CASSPRDRAVEQYF. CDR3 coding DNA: TGTGCCAGCAGTCCCCGGGACAGGGCGGTCGAGCAGTACTTC.

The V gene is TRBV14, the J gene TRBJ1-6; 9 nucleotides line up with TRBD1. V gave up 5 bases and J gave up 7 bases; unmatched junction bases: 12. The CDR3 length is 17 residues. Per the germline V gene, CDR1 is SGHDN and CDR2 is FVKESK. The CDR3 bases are TGTGCCAGCAGCTCGTCACAGGGGGCAAGATTGAATTCACCCCTCCACTTT. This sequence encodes CASSSSQGARLNSPLHF.

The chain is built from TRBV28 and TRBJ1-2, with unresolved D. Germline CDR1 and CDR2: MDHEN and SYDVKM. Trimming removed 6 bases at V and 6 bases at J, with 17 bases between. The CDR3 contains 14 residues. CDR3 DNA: TGTGCCAGCAGACGAGTTGGAGTGCGGGATGGCTACACCTTC. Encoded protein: CASRRVGVRDGYTF.

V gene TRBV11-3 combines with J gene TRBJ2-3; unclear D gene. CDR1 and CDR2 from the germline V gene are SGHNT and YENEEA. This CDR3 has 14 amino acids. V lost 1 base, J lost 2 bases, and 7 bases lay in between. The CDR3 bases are TGTGCCAGCAGCTTAGGTACAACCACAGATACGCAGTATTTT. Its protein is CASSLGTTTDTQYF.

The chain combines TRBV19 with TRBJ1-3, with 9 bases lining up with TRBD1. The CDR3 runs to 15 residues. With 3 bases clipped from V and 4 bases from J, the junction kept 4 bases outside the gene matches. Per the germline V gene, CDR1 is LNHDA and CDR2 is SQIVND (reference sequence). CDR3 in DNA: TGTGCCAGTAGTATCCGGGACAGGGTCGGAAACACCATATATTTT. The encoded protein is CASSIRDRVGNTIYF.

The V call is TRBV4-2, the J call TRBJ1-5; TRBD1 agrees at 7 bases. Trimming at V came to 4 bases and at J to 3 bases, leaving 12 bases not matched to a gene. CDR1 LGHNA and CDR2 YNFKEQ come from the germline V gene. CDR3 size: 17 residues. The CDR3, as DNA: TGTGCCAGCAGCCCCAGGAGGGACAGAACGTTCAATCAGCCCCAGCATTTT. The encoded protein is CASSPRRDRTFNQPQHF.

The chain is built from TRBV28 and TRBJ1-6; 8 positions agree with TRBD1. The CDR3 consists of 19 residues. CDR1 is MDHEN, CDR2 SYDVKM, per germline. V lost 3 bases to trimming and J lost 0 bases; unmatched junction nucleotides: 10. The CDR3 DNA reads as TGTGCCAGCAGTTTTCCCGGGACAGGAACGAGCTCCTATAATTCACCCCTCCACTTT. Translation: CASSFPGTGTSSYNSPLHF.

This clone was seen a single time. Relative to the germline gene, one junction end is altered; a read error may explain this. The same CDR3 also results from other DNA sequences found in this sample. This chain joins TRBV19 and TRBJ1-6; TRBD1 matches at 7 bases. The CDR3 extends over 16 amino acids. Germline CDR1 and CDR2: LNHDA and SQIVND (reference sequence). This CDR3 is CASSTQLDRANSPLHF. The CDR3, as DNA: TGTGCCAGTAGTACGCAGTTAGACAGGGCTAATTCCCCCCTCCACTTT.

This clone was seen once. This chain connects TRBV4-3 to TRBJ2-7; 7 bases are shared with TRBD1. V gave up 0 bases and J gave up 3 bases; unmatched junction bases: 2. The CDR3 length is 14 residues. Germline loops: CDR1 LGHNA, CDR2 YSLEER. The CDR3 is CASSQEGDSYEQYF. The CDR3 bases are TGCGCCAGCAGCCAAGAAGGGGACAGCTACGAGCAGTACTTC.

The CDR3 nucleotides read TGCGCCAGCAGCCAAGATTTGGATGACAGGCCCGAGGATCAGCCCCAGCATTTT. Its translation is CASSQDLDDRPEDQPQHF. The genes are TRBV4-3 and TRBJ1-5, with D tentatively TRBD1 (6 bases). Looked up from germline, CDR1 is LGHNA and CDR2 is YSLEER. The CDR3 runs 18 residues. V dropped 0 bases and J dropped 5 bases, with 20 bases sitting between them.

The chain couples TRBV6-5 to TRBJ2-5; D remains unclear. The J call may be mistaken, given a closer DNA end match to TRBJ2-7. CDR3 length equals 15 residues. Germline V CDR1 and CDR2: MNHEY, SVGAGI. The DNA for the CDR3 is TGTGCCAGCAGTTACTCGAAAGCCAGCCACTACGAGCAGTACTTC. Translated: CASSYSKASHYEQYF.